Below, 20 T cell receptor beta chains from the same sample are listed, as sequenced in a study of cytomegalovirus exposure and HLA in healthy donors. The study ran its PCR with 60 Vbeta and 13 Jbeta primers. Clones were sequenced by immunoSEQ multiplex PCR, and TCRdb holds only the in-frame ones, with some missing. This table has roughly 100,000 clones, 75% to 90% appearing once. Sequenced: PBMCs. These receptors all stem from a man aged 40-49 years in good health and CMV-seronegative.

CDR3 in amino acids: CASSPRTGRNTEAFF. The CDR3 DNA reads as TGTGCCAGCTCACCGAGGACAGGGAGGAACACTGAAGCTTTCTTT. V usage is TRBV18 and J usage is TRBJ1-1, with 8 bases that match TRBD1. V shed 3 bases and J 1 base; nucleotides not matched to a gene: 4. The CDR3 extends over 15 amino acids. In germline, CDR1 is KGHSH, CDR2 LQKENI.

This CDR3 reads CASSQARQYNYGYTF. CDR3 bases: TGCGCCAGCAGCCAAGCCCGACAGTATAACTATGGCTACACCTTC. This rearrangement joins TRBV4-3 to TRBJ1-2; possibly TRBD1 for D (5 bases). The CDR3 runs to 15 residues. Germline V gene lookup returns CDR1 LGHNA and CDR2 YSLEER. Trimming took off 1 base at V and 1 base at J, with 10 bases between the two ends.

Only one count was recorded for this clone. The chain couples TRBV5-4 to TRBJ1-1; the D is unclear. This CDR3 has 13 residues. V gave up 1 base and J gave up 6 bases, with 10 bases separating them. The germline V gene encodes CDR1 SGHNT and CDR2 YYREEE (reference sequence). CDR3 region: CASSLLSLSEAFF. CDR3 sequence (DNA): TGTGCCAGCAGCTTGTTGAGCCTCTCTGAAGCTTTCTTT.

V and J are TRBV27 and TRBJ2-1; possibly TRBD2 for D (6 bases). CDR1 is MNHEY and CDR2 is SMNVEV in the germline V gene (reference sequence). V lost 5 bases and J 10 bases, leaving 12 bases between the germline ends. The CDR3 extends over 12 amino acids. Written as DNA, the CDR3 is TGTGCCAGCAGTGGCGTTGGGGGGGAGCAGTTCTTC. This translates into CASSGVGGEQFF.

Note on this clone: Sequence at one end of the junction differs from germline and may be a read error. The chain uses TRBV11-3 and TRBJ2-1; a weak D match, TRBD2 (5 bases). Germline V gene lookup returns CDR1 SGHNT and CDR2 YENEEA. CDR3 size: 14 residues. This chain's CDR3 is CASSAGDSFNEQFF. The CDR3 region has the DNA TGTGCCAGCAGCGCCGGGGATTCCTTCAATGAGCAGTTCTTC.

The V and J genes are TRBV7-2 and TRBJ1-2; TRBD1 is a possible D gene (6 bases). Between the trimmed V and J ends, which lost 5 bases and 6 bases, there was a span of 13 bases. The CDR3 is made up of 13 amino acids. Germline CDR1 SGHTA, CDR2 FQGNSA. The CDR3: CASSPLDRDGYTF. CDR3 DNA sequence: TGTGCCAGCAGCCCCCTGGACAGAGATGGCTACACCTTC.

The CDR3 here is CASSLFSGGAYNEQFF. In DNA, the CDR3 is TGTGCCAGCAGCTTATTTAGCGGGGGGGCTTACAATGAGCAGTTCTTC. V gene TRBV11-3 combines with J gene TRBJ2-1, with TRBD2 matching over 11 bases. The CDR3 has 16 amino acids. Germline CDR1 is SGHNT and CDR2 is YENEEA. Losses at the gene ends were 2 bases for V and 4 bases for J; bases not matched to a gene: 4.

This chain connects TRBV9 to TRBJ1-6; D may be TRBD1 (5 bases). V was trimmed by 0 bases and J by 5 bases, leaving 9 bases between them. Germline loops: CDR1 SGDLS, CDR2 YYNGEE. This CDR3 contains 15 residues. As DNA, the CDR3 is TGTGCCAGCAGCGTAGTAGGGGCTAATAATTCACCCCTCCACTTT. It codes for CASSVVGANNSPLHF.

J is TRBJ1-6 and V is TRBV27, with no clear D. In germline, CDR1 is MNHEY, CDR2 SMNVEV (reference sequence). V gave up 1 base and J gave up 8 bases, with 12 bases separating them. The CDR3 extends over 15 amino acids. In DNA, the CDR3 is TGTGCCAGCAGTTTATTCCAAGCCCAACATTCACCCCTCCACTTT. This translates into CASSLFQAQHSPLHF.

The genes are TRBV7-3 and TRBJ2-3, with D perhaps matching TRBD1 (6 bases). This CDR3 spans 12 amino acids. V lost 5 bases, J lost 5 bases, and 8 bases lay in between. CDR1 is SGHTA and CDR2 is FQGTGA in the germline V gene. The CDR3 region is CASSIGGDTQYF. In DNA, the CDR3 is TGTGCCAGCAGCATAGGGGGAGATACGCAGTATTTT.

This chain uses TRBV5-1 with TRBJ2-5, with 8 nucleotides matching TRBD2. This CDR3 has 15 amino acids. Germline loops: CDR1 SGHRS, CDR2 YFSETQ. V lost 4 bases to trimming and J lost 3 bases; unmatched junction nucleotides: 8. The CDR3 DNA follows: TGCGCCAGCAGCCGACGACTAGCGCCGGAAGAGACCCAGTACTTC. The encoded protein is CASSRRLAPEETQYF.

To note about this clone: The sample holds other DNA sequences that translate to the same CDR3. This chain links TRBV7-3 with TRBJ2-7, with a tentative D call TRBD2 (7 bases). In germline, CDR1 is SGHTA, CDR2 FQGTGA. CDR3 length: 14 residues. V lost 2 bases to trimming and J lost 7 bases, with 15 bases between them. The CDR3 sequence is CASSLRGGTGEQYF. In DNA form, the CDR3 reads TGTGCCAGCAGCTTACGCGGGGGCACCGGGGAGCAGTACTTC.

The count of this clone is one. The chain uses TRBV2 and TRBJ1-4; no clear D. CDR1 SNHLY and CDR2 FYNNEI come from the germline V gene. Trimming took 3 bases from V and 5 from J, leaving 7 bases between them. The CDR3 is 13 residues long. The CDR3: CASSEQANEKLFF. CDR3 nucleotide sequence: TGTGCCAGCAGTGAGCAGGCGAATGAAAAACTGTTTTTT. The full variable domain, rest sourced from reference TRBV2 and TRBJ1-4, is EPEVTQTPSHQVTQMGQEVILRCVPISNHLYFYWYRQILGQKVEFLVSFYNNEISEKSEIFDDQFSVERPDGSNFTLKIRSTKLEDSAMYFCASSEQANEKLFFGSGTQLSVL.

On this clone itself: Other DNA sequences in the sample encode the same CDR3. V and J are TRBV2 and TRBJ1-2; 8 nucleotides match TRBD1. With V trimmed by 2 bases and J by 2 bases, 1 base remained unmatched. The CDR3 has 14 amino acids. The germline CDR1 and CDR2 sequences are SNHLY and FYNNEI. This CDR3 is CASSEQGANYGYTF. The DNA for the CDR3 is TGTGCCAGCAGTGAACAGGGGGCGAACTATGGCTACACCTTC.

V is TRBV5-8 and J is TRBJ2-1; 11 nucleotides line up with TRBD1. From germline, CDR1 is SGHTS and CDR2 YDEGEE. The CDR3 contains 16 residues. V lost 3 bases to trimming and J lost 8 bases; unmatched junction nucleotides: 10. The CDR3 protein is CASSSRTGGGYDEQFF. The DNA for the CDR3 is TGTGCCAGCAGCTCGAGGACAGGGGGCGGATATGATGAGCAGTTCTTC.

The rearrangement links TRBV20-1 to TRBJ1-4; D is undetermined. CDR1 is DFQATT, CDR2 SNEGSKA, per germline (reference sequence). The CDR3 runs to 11 residues. The ends were cut back, 5 bases at V and 5 bases at J, with 6 bases in the middle. CDR3 residues: CSAGHNEKLFF. The CDR3 DNA reads TGCAGTGCTGGCCACAATGAAAAACTGTTTTTT.

This clone came up once. V and J are TRBV9 and TRBJ2-7, with TRBD2 matching 8 bases. V trimming: 0 bases; J trimming: 2 bases; junction bases outside the gene matches: 4. The CDR3 length is 15 residues. The V gene's germline CDR1 is SGDLS and CDR2 YYNGEE. CDR3 sequence: CASSVAPGGAYEQYF. The CDR3 region has the DNA TGTGCCAGCAGCGTAGCTCCCGGGGGGGCCTACGAGCAGTACTTC. The entire variable domain, with the rest obtained from reference TRBV9 and TRBJ2-7, is as follows: DSGVTQTPKHLITATGQRVTLRCSPRSGDLSVYWYQQSLDQGLQFLIQYYNGEERAKGNILERFSAQQFPDLHSELNLSSLELGDSALYFCASSVAPGGAYEQYFGPGTRLTVT.

This clone was seen a few times. One end of the junction varies from germline; a read error may be responsible. For the CDR3, the DNA is TGTTCCAGCAGCTTCTACGGGGAGCTGTTTTTT. The encoded protein is CSSSFYGELFF. This chain connects TRBV7-9 to TRBJ2-2; D remains ambiguous. Germline assignment: CDR1 SEHNR and CDR2 FQNEAQ (reference sequence). The CDR3 sequence is 11 residues long.

This clone was observed a few times. The V gene is TRBV30, the J gene TRBJ1-2, with TRBD1 as a possible D gene (5 bases). Germline lookup yields CDR1 GTSNPN and CDR2 SVGIG (reference sequence). Trimming pared 5 bases from V and 7 bases from J, leaving 14 bases between. This CDR3 has 12 amino acids. The CDR3, as DNA: TGTGCCTGGGCGAAGGCGGGGGGTGGCTACACCTTC. Protein: CAWAKAGGGYTF.

This chain connects TRBV7-8 to TRBJ2-5; D may be TRBD2 (6 bases). The DNA matches TRBJ2-7 better at its end, which makes the J call doubtful. Germline assignment: CDR1 SGHVS and CDR2 FQNEAQ. This CDR3 is built from 14 residues. CDR3 amino acids: CASSPPRGTYEQYF. CDR3 DNA: TGTGCCAGCAGCCCCCCTCGGGGGACCTACGAGCAGTACTTC.